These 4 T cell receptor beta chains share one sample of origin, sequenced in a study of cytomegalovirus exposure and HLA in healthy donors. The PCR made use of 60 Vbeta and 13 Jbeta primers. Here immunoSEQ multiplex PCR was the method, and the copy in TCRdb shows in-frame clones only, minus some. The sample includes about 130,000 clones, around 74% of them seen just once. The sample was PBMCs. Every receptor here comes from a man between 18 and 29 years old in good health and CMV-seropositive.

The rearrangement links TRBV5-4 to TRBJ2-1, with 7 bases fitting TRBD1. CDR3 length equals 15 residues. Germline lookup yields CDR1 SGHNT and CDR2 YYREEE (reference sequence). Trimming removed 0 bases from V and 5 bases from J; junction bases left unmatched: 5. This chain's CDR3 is CASSLVDRDHNEQFF. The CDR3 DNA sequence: TGTGCCAGCAGCTTGGTCGACAGGGACCACAATGAGCAGTTCTTC.

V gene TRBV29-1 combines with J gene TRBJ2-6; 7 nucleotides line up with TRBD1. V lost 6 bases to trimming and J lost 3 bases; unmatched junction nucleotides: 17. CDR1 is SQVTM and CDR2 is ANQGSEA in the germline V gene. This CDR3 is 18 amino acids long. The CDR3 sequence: CSVVTGATSKYGANVLTF. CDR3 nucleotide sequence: TGCAGCGTAGTAACAGGGGCCACGTCGAAGTATGGGGCCAACGTCCTGACTTTC. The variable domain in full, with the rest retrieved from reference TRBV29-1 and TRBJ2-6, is SAVISQKPSRDICQRGTSLTIQCQVDSQVTMMFWYRQQPGQSLTLIATANQGSEATYESGFVIDKFPISRPNLTFSTLTVSNMSPEDSSIYLCSVVTGATSKYGANVLTFGAGSRLTVL.

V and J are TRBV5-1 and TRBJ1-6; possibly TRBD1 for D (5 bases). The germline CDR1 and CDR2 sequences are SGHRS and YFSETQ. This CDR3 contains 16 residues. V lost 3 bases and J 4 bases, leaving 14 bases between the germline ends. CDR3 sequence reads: CASSSRSTDYNSPLHF. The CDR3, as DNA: TGCGCCAGCAGCTCCAGATCGACAGATTATAATTCACCCCTCCACTTT.

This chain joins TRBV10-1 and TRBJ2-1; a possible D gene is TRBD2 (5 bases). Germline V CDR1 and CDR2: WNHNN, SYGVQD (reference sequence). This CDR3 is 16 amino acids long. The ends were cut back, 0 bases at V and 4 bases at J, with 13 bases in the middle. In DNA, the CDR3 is TGCGCCAGCAGTGAGTCTACACTAGTGCCATACAATGAGCAGTTCTTC. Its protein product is CASSESTLVPYNEQFF.